Following are 7 T cell receptor beta chains from one sample sequenced in a study of T cell clonality in common variable immunodeficiency. Study-level points and caveats: Reportedly, TCR beta sequences from common variable immunodeficiency showed fewer deletions and N-nucleotide insertions.

The method was immunoSEQ multiplex PCR; TCRdb's version includes in-frame clones alone and lacks a portion of them. The repertoire table contains about 15,000 clones. These receptors have no identified antigens. The specimen was peripheral blood mononuclear cells. These receptor sequences come from a human donor with common variable immunodeficiency.

Judged by frequency, this clone is medium-sized. The read gets to within 3 residues of the CDR3 end, and the germline J gene fills in the rest. This chain connects TRBV5-1 to TRBJ1-1, with TRBD1 matching 7 bases. Trimming cost V 1 base and J 1 base; bases outside gene matches: 1. Germline CDR1 reads SGHRS; CDR2 reads YFSETQ. The CDR3 spans 14 residues. Here the CDR3 reads CASSLQGGNTEAFF. The sequenced CDR3 bases are TGCGCCAGCAGCTTGCAGGGGGGGAACACTGAA.

Details on this clone: The CDR3 end lies 3 residues beyond the end of the read and is filled in from the germline J gene. The chain employs TRBV5-6 and TRBJ1-5; D is uncertain. Between the trimmed V and J ends, which lost 4 bases and 0 bases, there was a span of 8 bases. Looked up from germline, CDR1 is SGHDT and CDR2 is YYEEEE. There are 14 residues in the CDR3. This chain's CDR3 is CASSHLPSNQPQHF. Incomplete CDR3 DNA: TGTGCCAGCAGCCATCTACCTAGCAATCAGCCC.

Remarks on this clone: The sequence runs out 3 residues before the end of the CDR3; the remainder is reconstructed from the germline J gene. The chain has TRBV20-1 and TRBJ2-5, with D possibly being TRBD2 (6 bases). The germline CDR1 and CDR2 sequences are DFQATT and SNEGSKA (reference sequence). Trimming pared 6 bases from V and 3 bases from J, leaving 11 bases between. The CDR3 sequence is 12 residues long. The sequenced part of the CDR3 DNA is TGCAGTGCAAGGACTAACAAAGAGACC. The encoded protein is CSARTNKET. The whole CDR3 sequence reads CSARTNKETQYF.

Turning to this clone: The read ends 3 residues shy of where the CDR3 ends; the end is completed using the germline J gene. This chain uses TRBV20-1 with TRBJ2-1; TRBD1 aligns across 8 bases. After removal of 5 bases from V and 6 bases from J, the junction contained 9 bases not matched to a gene. The CDR3 runs to 14 residues. The germline CDR1 and CDR2 sequences are DFQATT and SNEGSKA (reference sequence). The CDR3 DNA, read in part, is TGCAGTGCTCCGGACAGGGAAAATATCAATGAG. Translation gives CSAPDRENINE. The CDR3 reads in full as CSAPDRENINEQFF.

A remark on this clone: The read stops 3 residues short of the end of the CDR3; the missing end is completed from the germline J gene. The chain carries TRBV9 and TRBJ1-1, with D perhaps matching TRBD1 (5 bases). CDR3 length equals 16 residues. V lost 0 bases, J lost 4 bases, and 16 bases lay in between. The germline V gene encodes CDR1 SGDLS and CDR2 YYNGEE. CDR3 DNA, as far as it was read: TGTGCCAGCAGCGTAGGGATCCAGGGAGGAATCACTGAA. Translated, it gives CASSVGIQGGITE. The CDR3, in full, reads CASSVGIQGGITEAFF.

A word on this clone: From the germline J gene comes the end of the CDR3, since the read stops 3 residues before it. The rearrangement joins TRBV30 to TRBJ1-6, with D tentatively TRBD1 (5 bases). The CDR3 has 13 amino acids. Germline assignment: CDR1 GTSNPN and CDR2 SVGIG (reference sequence). The germline V and J ends were trimmed by 4 bases and 4 bases, with 8 bases remaining between them. The CDR3 loop is CAWTGRYNSPLHF. The CDR3 bases that were read are TGTGCCTGGACAGGGAGGTATAATTCACCC.

CDR3 DNA (partial): TGCAGTGCCGACCAAACGGGGGAGACC. It translates to CSADQTGET. The whole CDR3 protein reads CSADQTGETQYF. The V gene is TRBV20-1, the J gene TRBJ2-5, with D tentatively TRBD2 (5 bases). The read ends 3 residues before the CDR3 terminus; that terminus is restored from the germline J gene. The V and J ends lost 6 bases and 5 bases respectively, with 13 bases between them. Germline CDR1 is DFQATT and CDR2 is SNEGSKA (reference sequence). The CDR3 extends over 12 amino acids.